Below, 13 T cell receptor beta chains from the same sample are listed, as sequenced in a study of blood T cell repertoires in COVID-19. Generated by immunoSEQ multiplex PCR, the TCRdb table keeps only in-frame clones and is missing some. The sample consists of 60,000 or so clones, around 65% of them appearing once. Input material: PBMCs or T cells enriched from blood (not recorded which). The receptor source for this set is a woman aged 60-70 years who had been exposed to COVID-19.

The chain combines TRBV4-1 with TRBJ2-3; D perhaps matches TRBD2 (5 bases). The CDR3 runs 17 residues. The germline V gene has CDR1 MGHRA and CDR2 YSYEKL. V lost 5 bases to trimming and J lost 6 bases, with 24 bases between them. DNA of the CDR3: TGCGCCAGCAGCTCTACTAGTACCTCGTACTTTACGGATACGCAGTATTTT. Protein sequence: CASSSTSTSYFTDTQYF.

The CDR3 reads CASSPGQNEKLFF. CDR3 bases: TGTGCCAGCAGCCCGGGACAGAATGAAAAACTGTTTTTT. The chain has TRBV5-6 and TRBJ1-4; 7 bases align to TRBD1. V lost 4 bases, J lost 5 bases, and 2 bases stayed unmatched. Germline V gene lookup returns CDR1 SGHDT and CDR2 YYEEEE. This CDR3 has 13 amino acids.

This clone was detected many times. The chain joins TRBV5-4 to TRBJ2-7; TRBD2 matches at 9 bases. The V gene end was trimmed by 5 bases and the J gene end by 3 bases; junction bases not matched to a gene: 3. Germline-derived CDR1 and CDR2 are SGHNT and YYREEE (reference sequence). The CDR3 consists of 13 residues. The CDR3 is CASREAGGYEQYF. CDR3 DNA: TGTGCCAGCAGGGAAGCGGGAGGCTACGAGCAGTACTTC.

The chain has TRBV12-1 and TRBJ2-1; the listed D gene, TRBD2, was not tested against the DNA. TRBV12-1 is designated a pseudogene. This CDR3 contains 14 residues. The CDR3 sequence: CASSFGVPHNEQFF. Written as DNA, the CDR3 is TGTGCCAGCAGCTTTGGCGTTCCTCACAATGAGCAGTTCTTC.

This clone appeared once. The rearrangement joins TRBV29-1 to TRBJ2-3, with D tentatively TRBD1 (6 bases). The germline V gene has CDR1 SQVTM and CDR2 ANQGSEA. The CDR3 contains 14 residues. Trimming left V 4 bases short and J 2 bases short, with 13 bases between. CDR3 in DNA: TGCAGCGTTGTGGACAGAGGGAACACAGATACGCAGTATTTT. Translation gives CSVVDRGNTDTQYF.

The rearrangement joins TRBV11-2 to TRBJ2-5; unclear D gene. There are 14 residues in the CDR3. The germline gives CDR1 SGHAT, CDR2 FQNNGV. V lost 4 bases and J 0 bases, leaving 9 bases between the germline ends. The CDR3 coding sequence is TGTGCCAGCAGCTCACTTGCAAACCAAGAGACCCAGTACTTC. Translated: CASSSLANQETQYF.

The chain combines TRBV7-9 with TRBJ1-1, with unresolved D. This CDR3 comprises 14 residues. CDR1 is SEHNR and CDR2 is FQNEAQ in the germline V gene (reference sequence). With 1 base removed from V and 6 bases from J, the gap between germline ends came to 12 bases. The CDR3 sequence is CASSLGGFDPEAFF. The CDR3, as DNA: TGTGCCAGCAGCTTAGGAGGCTTCGACCCTGAAGCTTTCTTT.

The table lists this clone with a few counts. The chain links TRBV30 to TRBJ1-5; 10 bases match TRBD1. Germline V gene data show CDR1 as GTSNPN and CDR2 as SVGIG (reference sequence). After removal of 0 bases from V and 6 bases from J, the junction contained 8 bases not matched to a gene. The CDR3 is 16 residues long. Written as DNA, the CDR3 is TGTGCCTGGAGTGTACTCGGGACAGGGGTTCGTCAGCCCCAGCATTTT. Translating gives CAWSVLGTGVRQPQHF.

This chain links TRBV6-2 or TRBV6-3 with TRBJ2-7, with D hard to call. Trimming shortened V by 6 bases and J by 0 bases, and 12 bases separated the two germline ends. Looked up from germline, CDR1 is MNHEY and CDR2 is SVGEGT. The CDR3 is 14 residues long. The DNA for the CDR3 is TGTGCCAGCAGCCTAGACACAACCTCCTACGAGCAGTACTTC. Its protein product is CASSLDTTSYEQYF.

The table lists this clone with a few counts. The rearrangement joins TRBV7-9 to TRBJ1-5; unclear D gene. The CDR3 sequence is 14 residues long. Trimming removed 6 bases at V and 7 bases at J, with 16 bases between. Per the germline V gene, CDR1 is SEHNR and CDR2 is FQNEAQ (reference sequence). CDR3 region: CASSPAQGGQPQHF. In nucleotides, the CDR3 is TGTGCCAGCAGTCCCGCCCAAGGAGGGCAGCCCCAGCATTTT.

The chain recombines TRBV7-2 with TRBJ2-3, with a tentative D call TRBD2 (6 bases). Germline V gene sequence: CDR1 SGHTA, CDR2 FQGNSA. The CDR3 has 15 amino acids. V dropped 7 bases and J dropped 2 bases, with 16 bases sitting between them. CDR3: CASTPRRGTTDTQYF. In DNA form, the CDR3 reads TGTGCCAGCACCCCTCGGAGGGGCACCACAGATACGCAGTATTTT.

The chain links TRBV6-5 to TRBJ1-4; D unclear. CDR3 length: 14 amino acids. With 5 bases removed from V and 8 bases from J, the gap between germline ends came to 15 bases. Germline V lookup: CDR1 MNHEY, CDR2 SVGAGI. CDR3 in amino acids: CASSPQVNSEKLFF. DNA of the CDR3: TGTGCCAGCAGTCCCCAGGTAAACTCGGAAAAACTGTTTTTT.

The chain carries TRBV5-4 and TRBJ1-6, with TRBD1 matching over 7 bases. The CDR3 extends over 14 amino acids. The V and J ends lost 3 bases and 8 bases, in that order; junction bases with no gene match: 5. Germline assignment: CDR1 SGHNT and CDR2 YYREEE (reference sequence). CDR3 DNA sequence: TGTGCCAGCAGCTCCGACAGGGAATATTCACCCCTCCACTTT. Protein sequence: CASSSDREYSPLHF.